This T cell receptor beta chain was sequenced for a study of preoperative IRX-2 immunotherapy in early breast cancer (dated by TCRdb to about 2019). Read against the paper, the sample's treatment or condition label means: preoperative locoregional IRX-2 cytokine immunotherapy. The samples were obtained from a phase Ib study that tested preoperative, locoregional IRX-2 cytokine immunotherapy designed to prime immune responses. Donors were patients with early-stage breast cancer who received IRX-2 before surgery. Including cysteine and phenylalanine, the CDR3 has 17 amino acids. CDR3 DNA only is kept here, 51 bases in frame from base 1. The germline V and J ends show losses of 4 bases and 1 base respectively, and no gene match explains 7 bases of the junction. The germline V gene (reference sequence) specifies SGHAT as CDR1 and FQDESV as CDR2. To prepare the library, the immunoSEQ multiplex PCR assay was applied. Entries here come from immuneACCESS through TCRdb and include only in-frame sequences with V and J called. Some clones fail to appear in such tables; in the studies checked, an unresolved V gene covers under half of the shortfall, and the cause of the remainder is unknown. The sample table holds tens of thousands of clones, of which 90% were seen once. Jointly, the top ten make up 9.8% of the sample.

As for this clone: Its antigen target is currently unknown. Per-base qualities were not stored, and no clone one base away is much larger.

The chain is encoded by TRBV11-1 joined to TRBJ2-3; TRBD2 aligns with 11 central bases. The TCR was taken from a human donor with breast cancer. The material was obtained from a patient treated with IRX-2 immunotherapy. The DNA sequence follows: TGTGCCAGCAGCTCTAGCGGGAGGTATGTCGGCACAGATACGCAGTATTTT. Its amino acids are CASSSSGRYVGTDTQYF.